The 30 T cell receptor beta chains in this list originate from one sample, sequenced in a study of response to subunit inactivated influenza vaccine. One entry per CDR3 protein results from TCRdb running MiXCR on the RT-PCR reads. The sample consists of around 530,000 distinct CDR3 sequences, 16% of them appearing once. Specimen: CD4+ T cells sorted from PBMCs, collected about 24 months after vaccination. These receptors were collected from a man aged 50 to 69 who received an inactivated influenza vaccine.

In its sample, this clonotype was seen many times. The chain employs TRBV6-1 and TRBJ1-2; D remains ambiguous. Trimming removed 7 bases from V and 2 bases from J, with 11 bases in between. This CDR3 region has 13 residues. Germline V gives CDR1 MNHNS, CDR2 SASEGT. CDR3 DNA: TGTGCCAGCATTGTTAGTTGGAACTATGGCTACACCTTC. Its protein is CASIVSWNYGYTF.

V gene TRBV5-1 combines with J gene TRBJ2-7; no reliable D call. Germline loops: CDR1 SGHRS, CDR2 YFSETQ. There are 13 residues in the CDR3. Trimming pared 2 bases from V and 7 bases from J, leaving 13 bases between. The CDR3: CASSLAVQREQYF. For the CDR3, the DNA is TGCGCCAGCAGCTTAGCTGTACAACGGGAGCAGTACTTC.

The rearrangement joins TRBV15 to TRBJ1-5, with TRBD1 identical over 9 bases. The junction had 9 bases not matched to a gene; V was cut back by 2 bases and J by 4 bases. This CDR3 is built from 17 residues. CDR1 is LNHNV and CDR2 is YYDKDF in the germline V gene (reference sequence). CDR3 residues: CATSRRRDRDRNQPQHF. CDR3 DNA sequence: TGTGCCACCAGCAGACGCCGGGACAGGGACCGAAATCAGCCCCAGCATTTT.

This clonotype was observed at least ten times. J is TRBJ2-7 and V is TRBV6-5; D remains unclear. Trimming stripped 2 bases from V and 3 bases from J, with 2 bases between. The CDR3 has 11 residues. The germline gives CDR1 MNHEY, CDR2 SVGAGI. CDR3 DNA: TGTGCCAGCAGTTACCACTACGAGCAGTACTTC. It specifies CASSYHYEQYF.

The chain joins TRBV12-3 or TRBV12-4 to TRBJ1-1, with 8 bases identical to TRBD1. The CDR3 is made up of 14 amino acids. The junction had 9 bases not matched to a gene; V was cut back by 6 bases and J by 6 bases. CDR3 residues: CASRSSRQGPEAFF. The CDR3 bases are TGTGCCAGCAGATCCAGTCGACAGGGGCCTGAAGCTTTCTTT.

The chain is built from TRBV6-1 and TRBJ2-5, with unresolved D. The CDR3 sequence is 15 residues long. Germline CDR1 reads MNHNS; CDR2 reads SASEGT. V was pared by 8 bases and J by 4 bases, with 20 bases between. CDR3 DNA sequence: TGTGCCAGCCGAAAAAGACCTAGTCTTGGAGAGACCCAGTACTTC. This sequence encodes CASRKRPSLGETQYF.

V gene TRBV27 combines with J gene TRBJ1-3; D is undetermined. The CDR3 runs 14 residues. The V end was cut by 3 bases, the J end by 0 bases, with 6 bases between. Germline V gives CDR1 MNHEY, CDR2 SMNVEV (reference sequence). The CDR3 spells CASSLHRSGNTIYF. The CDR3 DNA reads TGTGCCAGCAGTTTGCACCGCTCTGGAAACACCATATATTTT.

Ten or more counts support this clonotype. The CDR3 nucleotides are TGTGCCAGCAGCTCAGGATTTGAAGCTTTCTTT. Amino acid sequence: CASSSGFEAFF. The chain has TRBV7-9 and TRBJ1-1, with unresolved D. The V end was cut by 4 bases, the J end by 7 bases, with 7 bases between. The CDR3 is 11 amino acids. The germline V gene encodes CDR1 SEHNR and CDR2 FQNEAQ (reference sequence).

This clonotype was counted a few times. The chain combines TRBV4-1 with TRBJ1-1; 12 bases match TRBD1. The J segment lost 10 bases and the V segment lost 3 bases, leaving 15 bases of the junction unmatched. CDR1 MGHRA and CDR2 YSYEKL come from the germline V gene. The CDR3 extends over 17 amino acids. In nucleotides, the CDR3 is TGCGCCAGCAGCCACCACACATCCGGGACAGGGGGCCGTGTAGCTTTCTTT. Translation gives CASSHHTSGTGGRVAFF.

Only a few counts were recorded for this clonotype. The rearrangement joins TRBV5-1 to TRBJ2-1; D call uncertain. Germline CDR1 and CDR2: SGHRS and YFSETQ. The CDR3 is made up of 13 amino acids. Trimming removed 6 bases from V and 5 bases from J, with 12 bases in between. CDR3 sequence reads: CASTFRVDNEQFF. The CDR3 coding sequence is TGCGCCAGCACCTTTAGGGTCGACAATGAGCAGTTCTTC.

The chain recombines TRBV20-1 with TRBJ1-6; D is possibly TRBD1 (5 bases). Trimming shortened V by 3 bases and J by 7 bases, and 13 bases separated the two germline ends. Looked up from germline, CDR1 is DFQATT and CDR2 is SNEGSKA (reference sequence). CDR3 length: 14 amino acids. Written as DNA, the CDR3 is TGCAGTGCTAGTCGGCGGGCAGGGAATTCACCCCTCCACTTT. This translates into CSASRRAGNSPLHF.

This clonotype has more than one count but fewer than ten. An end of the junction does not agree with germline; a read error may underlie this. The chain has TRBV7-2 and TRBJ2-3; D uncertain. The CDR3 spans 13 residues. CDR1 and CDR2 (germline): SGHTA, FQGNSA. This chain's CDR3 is CASSLGEADTQYF. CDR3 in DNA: TGTGCCAGCAGTTTAGGAGAGGCAGATACGCAGTATTTT.

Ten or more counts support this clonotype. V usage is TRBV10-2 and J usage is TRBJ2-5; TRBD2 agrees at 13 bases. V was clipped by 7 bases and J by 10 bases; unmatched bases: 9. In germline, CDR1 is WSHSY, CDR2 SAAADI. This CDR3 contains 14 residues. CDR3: CASTPGTSGMVQYF. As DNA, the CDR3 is TGCGCCAGCACCCCCGGGACTAGCGGGATGGTCCAGTACTTC.

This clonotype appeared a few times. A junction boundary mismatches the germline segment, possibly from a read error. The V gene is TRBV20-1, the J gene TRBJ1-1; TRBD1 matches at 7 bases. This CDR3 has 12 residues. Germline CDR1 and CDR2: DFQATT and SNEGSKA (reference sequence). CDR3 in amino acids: CSASQGDTEAFF. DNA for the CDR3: TGCAGTGCTAGTCAGGGGGACACTGAAGCGTTCTTT.

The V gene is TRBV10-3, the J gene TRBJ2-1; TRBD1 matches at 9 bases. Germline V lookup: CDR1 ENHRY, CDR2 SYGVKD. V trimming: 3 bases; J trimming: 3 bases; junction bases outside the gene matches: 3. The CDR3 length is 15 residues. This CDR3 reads CAISDSDRGYNEQFF. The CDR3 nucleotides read TGTGCCATCAGTGACTCGGACAGGGGCTACAATGAGCAGTTCTTC.

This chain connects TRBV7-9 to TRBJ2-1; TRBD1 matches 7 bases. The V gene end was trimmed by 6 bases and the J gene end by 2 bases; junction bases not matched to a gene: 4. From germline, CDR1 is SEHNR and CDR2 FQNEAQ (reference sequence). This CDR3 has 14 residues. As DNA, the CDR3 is TGTGCCAGCAGGCAGGGGGAAACCTACAATGAGCAGTTCTTC. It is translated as CASRQGETYNEQFF.

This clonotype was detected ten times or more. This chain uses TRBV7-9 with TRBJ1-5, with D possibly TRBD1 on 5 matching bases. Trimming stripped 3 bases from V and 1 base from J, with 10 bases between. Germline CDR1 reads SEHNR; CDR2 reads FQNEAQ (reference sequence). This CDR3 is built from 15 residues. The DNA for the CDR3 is TGTGCCAGCAGCTTTGGGACCGTGAGCAATCAGCCCCAGCATTTT. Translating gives CASSFGTVSNQPQHF.

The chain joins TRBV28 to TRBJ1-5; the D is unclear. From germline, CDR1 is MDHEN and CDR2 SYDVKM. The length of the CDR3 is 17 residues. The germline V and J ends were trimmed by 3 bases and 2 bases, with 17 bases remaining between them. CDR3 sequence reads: CASSLIAGNAGNQPQHF. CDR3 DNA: TGTGCCAGCAGTTTGATAGCGGGAAACGCCGGCAATCAGCCCCAGCATTTT.

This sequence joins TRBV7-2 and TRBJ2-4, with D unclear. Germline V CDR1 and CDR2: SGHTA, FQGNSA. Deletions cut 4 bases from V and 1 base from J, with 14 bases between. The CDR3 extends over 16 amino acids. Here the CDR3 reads CASSSTHQGAKNIQYF. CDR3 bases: TGTGCCAGCAGCTCAACCCACCAAGGGGCCAAAAACATTCAGTACTTC.

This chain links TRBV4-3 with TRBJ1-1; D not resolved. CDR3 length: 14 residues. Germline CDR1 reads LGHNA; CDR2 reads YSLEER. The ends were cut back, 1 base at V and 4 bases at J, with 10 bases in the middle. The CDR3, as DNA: TGCGCCAGCAGCCAAGGCCCGGCCGCCACTGAAGCTTTCTTT. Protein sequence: CASSQGPAATEAFF.

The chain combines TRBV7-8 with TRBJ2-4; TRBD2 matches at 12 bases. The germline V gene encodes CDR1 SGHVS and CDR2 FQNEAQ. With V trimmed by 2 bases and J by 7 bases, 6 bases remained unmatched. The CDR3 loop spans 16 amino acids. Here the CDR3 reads CASSLTSGGSGNIQYF. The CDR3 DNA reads TGTGCCAGCAGCTTAACTAGCGGGGGGTCCGGGAACATTCAGTACTTC.

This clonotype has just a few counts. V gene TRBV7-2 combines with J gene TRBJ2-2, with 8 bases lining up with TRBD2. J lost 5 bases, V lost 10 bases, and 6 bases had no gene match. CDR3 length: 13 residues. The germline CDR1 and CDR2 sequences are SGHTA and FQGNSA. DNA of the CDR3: TGTGCCATGAAGACTAGCGTTACCGGGGAGCTGTTTTTT. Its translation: CAMKTSVTGELFF.

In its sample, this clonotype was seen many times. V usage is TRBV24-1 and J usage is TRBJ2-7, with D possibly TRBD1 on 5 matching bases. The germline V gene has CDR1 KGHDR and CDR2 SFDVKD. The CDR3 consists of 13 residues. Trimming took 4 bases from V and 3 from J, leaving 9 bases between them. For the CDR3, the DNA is TGTGCCACCAGTGAATCAGGGTACTACGAGCAGTACTTC. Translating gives CATSESGYYEQYF.

The CDR3, as DNA: TGTGCCAGCAGTTACCGGGGCCAGGGCACCCAGTACTTC. This codes for CASSYRGQGTQYF. V is TRBV12-3 or TRBV12-4 and J is TRBJ2-5; D may match TRBD1 or TRBD2 (5 bases each). Deletions cut 4 bases from V and 8 bases from J, with 14 bases between. The CDR3 has 13 amino acids.

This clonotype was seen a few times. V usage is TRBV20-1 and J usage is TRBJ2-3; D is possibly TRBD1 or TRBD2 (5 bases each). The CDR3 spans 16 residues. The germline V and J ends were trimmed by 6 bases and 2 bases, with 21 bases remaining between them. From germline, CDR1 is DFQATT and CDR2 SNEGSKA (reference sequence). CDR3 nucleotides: TGCAGTGCCCCGAGGGGTGTAGCGACCTACACAGATACGCAGTATTTT. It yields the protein CSAPRGVATYTDTQYF.

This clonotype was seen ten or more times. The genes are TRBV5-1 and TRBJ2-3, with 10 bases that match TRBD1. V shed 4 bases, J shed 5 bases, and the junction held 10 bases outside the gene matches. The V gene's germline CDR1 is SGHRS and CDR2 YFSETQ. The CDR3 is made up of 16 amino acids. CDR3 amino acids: CASSLSSDRGRDTQYF. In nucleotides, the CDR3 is TGCGCCAGCAGCCTCTCTAGCGACAGGGGGCGAGATACGCAGTATTTT.

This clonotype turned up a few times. CDR3 sequence: CASSHRENQPQHF. In nucleotides, the CDR3 is TGTGCCAGCAGTCACAGGGAAAATCAGCCCCAGCATTTT. The rearrangement joins TRBV2 to TRBJ1-5, with D perhaps matching TRBD1 (6 bases). Trimming stripped 5 bases from V and 4 bases from J, with 9 bases between. CDR3 length: 13 amino acids. CDR1 SNHLY and CDR2 FYNNEI come from the germline V gene. Based on the CDR3 plus reference TRBV2 and TRBJ1-5, the full variable domain is EPEVTQTPSHQVTQMGQEVILRCVPISNHLYFYWYRQILGQKVEFLVSFYNNEISEKSEIFDDQFSVERPDGSNFTLKIRSTKLEDSAMYFCASSHRENQPQHFGDGTRLSIL.

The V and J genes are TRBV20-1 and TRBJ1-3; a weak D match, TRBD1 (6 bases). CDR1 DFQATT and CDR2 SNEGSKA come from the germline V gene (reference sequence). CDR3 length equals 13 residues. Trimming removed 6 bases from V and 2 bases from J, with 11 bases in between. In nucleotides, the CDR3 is TGCAGTGCACCCGCAGGGGCTGGAAACACCATATATTTT. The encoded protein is CSAPAGAGNTIYF.

CDR3 in DNA: TGTGCCAGCAGTTACTCTACCGGACTAGCGGGAGGGATCACAGATACGCAGTATTTT. It translates to CASSYSTGLAGGITDTQYF. The genes are TRBV6-5 and TRBJ2-3, with 15 bases fitting TRBD2. The CDR3 is 19 amino acids. V lost 0 bases to trimming and J lost 2 bases; unmatched junction nucleotides: 6. CDR1 and CDR2 from the germline V gene are MNHEY and SVGAGI.

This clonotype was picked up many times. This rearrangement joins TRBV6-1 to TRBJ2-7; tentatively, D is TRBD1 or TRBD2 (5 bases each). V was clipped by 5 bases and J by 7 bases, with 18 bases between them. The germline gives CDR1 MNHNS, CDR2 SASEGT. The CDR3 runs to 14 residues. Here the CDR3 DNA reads TGTGCCAGCAGTCCCCGGGACCCAATAAGGGAGCAGTACTTC. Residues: CASSPRDPIREQYF.